This TCR beta chain was observed in a study of CD8 T cells in Susac syndrome (dated by TCRdb to the late 2010s). About the investigation overall: Repertoire sequencing was used to test whether CD8+ T cell activation and differentiation in Susac syndrome was antigen driven.

RNA was extracted with the RNeasy kit and roughly 0.45 to 1 ug was reverse transcribed using random hexamers. The immunoSEQ multiplex PCR assay, covering 54 Vbeta and 13 Jbeta segments, was used to amplify TCR beta CDR3 regions. PCR amplification bias was corrected by using a synthetic template baseline for primer optimization and computational correction. The study's own analysis went as follows. Reads were annotated to V, D and J genes according to IMGT and were analyzed with immunoSEQ Analyzer, with only productive sequences retained. Clonality was computed as one minus Shannon entropy normalized by log2 of the number of productive unique sequences. Public and private clones were assessed among the 100 most prevalent clones of each patient and control. Clones were defined as Susac-specific when absent from the healthy and MS cohorts, from over a thousand published viral clones and from other ImmuneACCESS disease sequences. The public reads were quality trimmed at Q25 with fastp and then assembled into clones with MiXCR by TCRdb, keeping productive beta chains. Every entry covers one CDR3 protein and lists the most common genes and DNA from its rows. The V and J calls were not made by the authors but by TCRdb's processing. Here the sample has about 150,000 distinct CDR3 sequences; approximately 95% occur a single time. Clones ranked in the top ten supply more than 0.065% of the sample.

Concerning this clonotype: Its antigen has not been determined. It has no much larger one-base neighbor in the sample; base qualities were not kept.

Peripheral blood CD8+ and CD4+ T cells from healthy donors, Susac syndrome patients and multiple sclerosis patients were profiled by high-throughput TCR beta sequencing. Healthy donors were included as age- and sex-matched controls. CD8+ TEMRA cells were enriched by FACS, while bulk CD8+ and CD4+ T cells were purified by magnetic negative isolation. Blood was drawn into EDTA tubes, processed within 24 hours, and PBMCs were isolated by density gradient centrifugation. PBMCs intended for TCR sequencing were frozen in liquid nitrogen and were later thawed in a 37 degrees C water bath. A purity of at least 90% was achieved for sorted or isolated CD4+, CD8+ and CD8+ TEMRA cells. Looking up the germline V gene yields CDR1 LGHNT and CDR2 FRNRAP. Between the V and J ends, shortened by 5 bases and 1 base respectively, the junction contains 14 bases. Including the terminal cysteine and phenylalanine, the CDR3 comprises 15 residues. Kept here is only the CDR3 DNA, which spans 45 bases and is read in frame from base 1.

Summary of the overall study and its limitations: The study acknowledged that relatively few individuals were included in the TCR sequencing and HLA analysis.

Sequencing was performed on CD4+ T cells from PBMCs. Recombination linked TRBV12-5 to TRBJ1-2, with an unclear D gene assignment. The receptor comes from a human donor in good health. The CDR3 amino acid sequence is: CASGEREALNYGYTF. The DNA is TGTGCTAGTGGTGAACGGGAGGCACTTAACTATGGCTACACCTTC.